A selection of T cell receptor beta chains follows, all from one sample in a study of T cell repertoires in cytomegalovirus infection. TCRdb passed the reads through MiXCR, listing each CDR3 protein once. The sample records some 700,000 distinct CDR3 sequences, less than 40% being singletons. Source material: PBMCs. These receptors were collected from a human donor in good health (CMV status not recorded). Some clones in this sample may be carry-over from other donors' samples. Each CDR3 is given with its conserved first and last residue. The D gene is left open where the match is weak. The size entry is marked missing in some rows and otherwise reads once, few, many or a size class.

-,TRBV6-1,TRBD1,TRBJ1-2,15,CASRRQGAEGYGYTF,TGTGCCAGCAGACGACAGGGGGCTGAGGGCTATGGCTACACCTTC
-,TRBV7-7,TRBD2,TRBJ2-5,13,CASSGSIVETQYF,TGTGCTAGCAGCGGGAGTATTGTTGAGACCCAGTACTTC
few,TRBV2,-,TRBJ1-5,16,CASSDSAPGSNQPQHF,TGTGCCAGCAGTGATTCCGCTCCCGGGAGCAATCAGCCCCAGCATTTT
few,TRBV19,TRBD1,TRBJ2-7,15,CASSIGTGPPYEQYF,TGTGCCAGTAGTATAGGGACAGGTCCTCCTTACGAGCAGTACTTC
-,TRBV24-1,-,TRBJ2-2,16,CATSDPLPGGTGELFF,TGTGCCACCAGTGACCCCCTCCCGGGCGGGACCGGGGAGCTGTTTTTT
few,TRBV14,-,TRBJ1-3,15,CASSQDRQRGNTIYF,TGTGCCAGCAGCCAAGATAGACAGCGCGGAAACACCATATATTTT
-,TRBV6-2/TRBV6-3,-,TRBJ2-5,15,CASSFPTGVGQTQYF,TGTGCCAGCAGCTTCCCCACCGGCGTGGGCCAGACCCAGTACTTC
few,TRBV29-1,-,TRBJ2-7,12,CSVDGVGEEQYF,TGCAGCGTTGATGGGGTGGGTGAGGAGCAGTACTTC
-,TRBV7-8,-,TRBJ2-2,14,CASSDRANPGELFF,TGTGCCAGCAGCGACAGAGCGAACCCCGGTGAGCTGTTTTTT
few,TRBV28,TRBD1,TRBJ2-7,10,CATGLFGQYF,TGTGCGACAGGGTTATTCGGGCAGTACTTC
-,TRBV4-1,-,TRBJ1-6,18,CASSQDPPGGINNSPLHF,TGCGCCAGCAGCCAAGATCCCCCCGGGGGTATCAATAATTCACCCCTCCACTTT
few,TRBV12-3/TRBV12-4,-,TRBJ2-4,14,CASSPGYTKNIQYF,TGTGCCAGCAGCCCAGGGTATACCAAAAACATTCAGTACTTC
few,TRBV27,-,TRBJ1-3,16,CASSSAAGFSGNTIYF,TGTGCCAGCAGTTCGGCAGCCGGGTTCTCTGGAAACACCATATATTTT
few,TRBV20-1,-,TRBJ2-7,16,CSARDPGDWGRYEQYF,TGCAGTGCTAGAGATCCGGGGGATTGGGGCAGGTACGAGCAGTACTTC
few,TRBV19,-,TRBJ2-1,15,CASSIASTYYNEQFF,TGTGCCAGTAGTATAGCGTCAACCTACTACAATGAGCAGTTCTTC
few,TRBV6-1,-,TRBJ1-5,14,CASSDEGGYQPQHF,TGTGCCAGCAGTGACGAGGGAGGTTATCAGCCCCAGCATTTT
many,TRBV7-8,-,TRBJ2-7,12,CASSVTSYEQYF,TGTGCCAGCAGCGTTACCTCCTACGAGCAGTACTTC
many,TRBV7-2,-,TRBJ2-7,14,CASSLGPGQYEQYF,TGTGCCAGCAGCTTGGGTCCAGGGCAATACGAGCAGTACTTC
few,TRBV28,-,TRBJ2-3,13,CASLTTRSDTQYF,TGTGCCAGCCTGACGACTAGATCAGATACGCAGTATTTT
-,TRBV7-4,-,TRBJ2-5,15,CASSGRTGSTETQYF,TGTGCCAGCAGCGGGAGGACAGGTAGTACAGAGACCCAGTACTTC
few,TRBV6-1,TRBD1,TRBJ1-6,21,CASSSGRTGKILSSYNSPLHF,TGTGCCAGCAGCTCCGGGCGGACAGGGAAAATTCTCTCCTCCTATAATTCACCCCTCCACTTT
many,TRBV7-3,-,TRBJ1-1,13,CASSLQGSTEAFF,TGTGCCAGCAGCTTACAGGGGAGCACTGAAGCTTTCTTT
-,TRBV7-8,-,TRBJ2-3,17,CASSPRQKGFGTDTQYF,TGTGCCAGCAGTCCCAGACAGAAGGGGTTTGGCACAGATACGCAGTATTTT
few,TRBV4-2,-,TRBJ2-7,14,CASSQQREYYEQYF,TGTGCCAGCAGCCAACAAAGGGAGTACTACGAGCAGTACTTC
-,TRBV7-2,TRBD2,TRBJ2-1,18,CASSSNRRSAGVYNEQFF,TGTGCCAGCAGCTCCAACCGAAGATCAGCGGGGGTCTACAATGAGCAGTTCTTC
-,TRBV2,-,TRBJ2-7,14,CASSWQVVSYEQYF,TGTGCCAGCAGCTGGCAGGTGGTCTCTTACGAGCAGTACTTC
few,TRBV12-3/TRBV12-4,-,TRBJ1-1,13,CASTSDVNTEAFF,TGTGCCAGCACCTCAGACGTGAACACTGAAGCTTTCTTT
-,TRBV5-6,-,TRBJ1-2,15,CASNPGTRPSYGYTF,TGTGCCAGCAATCCCGGGACTCGTCCGAGCTATGGCTACACCTTC
few,TRBV7-2,TRBD1,TRBJ2-7,15,CASSLEGGAPYEQYF,TGTGCCAGCAGCTTAGAAGGGGGCGCCCCGTACGAGCAGTACTTC
few,TRBV5-6,TRBD1,TRBJ1-5,14,CASSGRGMSQPQHF,TGTGCCAGCAGCGGCAGGGGGATGAGTCAGCCCCAGCATTTT
few,TRBV7-2,-,TRBJ2-5,15,CASSLATSRGETQYF,TGTGCCAGCAGCTTAGCCACTAGCAGAGGAGAGACCCAGTACTTC
-,TRBV5-1,-,TRBJ2-1,17,CASSLVGSRTHYNEQFF,TGCGCCAGCAGCTTGGTAGGGTCTCGGACTCATTACAATGAGCAGTTCTTC
few,TRBV19,-,TRBJ1-2,14,CASSILGGGYGYTF,TGTGCCAGTAGTATCCTCGGCGGGGGCTATGGCTACACCTTC
-,TRBV12-3/TRBV12-4,TRBD1,TRBJ1-1,15,CASSQRQGRDTEAFF,TGTGCCAGCAGTCAACGACAGGGAAGGGACACTGAAGCTTTCTTT
-,TRBV10-3,-,TRBJ1-5,13,CAVRGRDDQPQHF,TGTGCCGTGCGGGGAAGGGACGATCAGCCCCAGCATTTT
many,TRBV7-2,TRBD2,TRBJ2-7,16,CASSLRTSGRSHEQYF,TGTGCCAGCAGCCTCCGGACTAGCGGGAGATCCCACGAGCAGTACTTC
-,TRBV6-5,-,TRBJ2-5,17,CASSYFGIRDSAETQYF,TGTGCCAGCAGTTACTTCGGGATCCGGGACTCGGCGGAGACCCAGTACTTC
-,TRBV10-3,-,TRBJ2-2,15,CATLSLPANTGELFF,TGTGCCACGCTCTCCCTCCCGGCGAACACCGGGGAGCTGTTTTTT
many,TRBV12-5,TRBD2,TRBJ2-1,19,CASGLVNLTAGRLDGEQFF,TGTGCTAGTGGTTTGGTGAATCTCACAGCGGGACGGCTGGATGGTGAGCAGTTCTTC
-,TRBV28,-,TRBJ1-5,14,CASENRAGNQPQHF,TGTGCCAGCGAGAACAGGGCTGGCAATCAGCCCCAGCATTTT
few,TRBV6-5,-,TRBJ2-1,13,CASSYFETGEQFF,TGTGCCAGCAGTTACTTCGAGACTGGTGAGCAGTTCTTC
many,TRBV28,TRBD1,TRBJ2-5,14,CASSPTGGSETQYF,TGTGCCAGCAGTCCCACAGGGGGCTCAGAGACCCAGTACTTC
-,TRBV18,TRBD1,TRBJ2-7,16,CASSPRDWTGDYEQYF,TGTGCCAGCTCACCTAGGGACTGGACAGGGGATTACGAGCAGTACTTC